Below, 10 T cell receptor beta chains from the same sample are listed, as sequenced in a study of blood T cell repertoires in COVID-19. The assay was immunoSEQ multiplex PCR, and TCRdb's table has in-frame clones only and misses some. The table lists roughly 95,000 clones, around 80% of them singletons, with about 20% in the top ten. The sample taken for sequencing was peripheral blood. All receptors come from a man older than 75 with acute or convalescent COVID-19.

The chain links TRBV19 to TRBJ2-3, with TRBD2 matching over 10 bases. The CDR3 totals 15 residues. The germline gives CDR1 LNHDA, CDR2 SQIVND (reference sequence). The junction had 7 bases not matched to a gene; V was cut back by 5 bases and J by 5 bases. The DNA of the CDR3 is TGTGCCAGTAGTCCCCTAGCGGGAGCGGGAGATACGCAGTATTTT. Amino acids: CASSPLAGAGDTQYF. The complete variable domain, with remaining parts taken from reference TRBV19 and TRBJ2-3, reads DGGITQSPKYLFRKEGQNVTLSCEQNLNHDAMYWYRQDPGQGLRLIYYSQIVNDFQKGDIAEGYSVSREKKESFPLTVTSAQKNPTAFYLCASSPLAGAGDTQYFGPGTRLTVL.

The V and J genes are TRBV18 and TRBJ1-4, with D possibly matching TRBD1 (5 bases). This CDR3 is 14 amino acids long. Trimming shortened V by 0 bases and J by 5 bases, and 7 bases separated the two germline ends. Germline CDR1 and CDR2: KGHSH and LQKENI. The CDR3 reads CASSPPAGNEKLFF. The CDR3 DNA is TGTGCCAGCTCACCACCGGCAGGGAATGAAAAACTGTTTTTT.

The chain has TRBV2 and TRBJ2-1; 7 nucleotides align to TRBD1. The CDR3 sequence is 15 residues long. Unmatched junction bases numbered 4, after V lost 1 base and J lost 4 bases. CDR1 is SNHLY and CDR2 is FYNNEI in the germline V gene. The CDR3 nucleotides read TGTGCCAGCAGTGAAGAGGGACAGAATTACAATGAGCAGTTCTTC. Its protein is CASSEEGQNYNEQFF.

J is TRBJ2-3 and V is TRBV12-5, with D possibly matching TRBD2 (6 bases). The germline CDR1 and CDR2 sequences are LGHNT and FRNRAP. There are 19 residues in the CDR3. Trimming cost V 1 base and J 4 bases, with 24 bases left between them. The CDR3 region is CASGLGSSTSFNPPDTQYF. CDR3 sequence (DNA): TGTGCTAGTGGTTTGGGATCCTCAACTAGCTTCAATCCCCCAGATACGCAGTATTTT.

This clone was recorded only once. The chain combines TRBV18 with TRBJ1-2, with 7 bases lining up with TRBD1. The CDR3 sequence is 14 residues long. V gave up 3 bases and J gave up 0 bases; unmatched junction bases: 1. CDR1 and CDR2 (germline): KGHSH, LQKENI. The CDR3 region is CASSPGTANYGYTF. For the CDR3, the DNA is TGTGCCAGCTCACCCGGGACAGCTAACTATGGCTACACCTTC.

V usage is TRBV9 and J usage is TRBJ1-6, with 9 nucleotides matching TRBD1. This CDR3 is 16 amino acids long. J was trimmed by 8 bases and V by 0 bases; bases with no gene match: 6. Per the germline V gene, CDR1 is SGDLS and CDR2 is YYNGEE. The CDR3 sequence: CASSVALRTGDSPLHF. The CDR3 coding sequence is TGTGCCAGCAGCGTAGCGCTCAGGACAGGGGATTCACCCCTCCACTTT. The full variable domain, rest sourced from reference TRBV9 and TRBJ1-6, is DSGVTQTPKHLITATGQRVTLRCSPRSGDLSVYWYQQSLDQGLQFLIQYYNGEERAKGNILERFSAQQFPDLHSELNLSSLELGDSALYFCASSVALRTGDSPLHFGNGTRLTVT.

The V call is TRBV19, the J call TRBJ1-1, with TRBD1 matching 8 bases. Germline assignment: CDR1 LNHDA and CDR2 SQIVND (reference sequence). The V gene end was trimmed by 6 bases and the J gene end by 6 bases; junction bases not matched to a gene: 6. This CDR3 contains 13 residues. The CDR3: CASSGQGRAEAFF. CDR3 DNA: TGTGCCAGTAGCGGACAGGGAAGGGCTGAAGCTTTCTTT. The variable domain in full, completed from reference TRBV19 and TRBJ1-1, reads DGGITQSPKYLFRKEGQNVTLSCEQNLNHDAMYWYRQDPGQGLRLIYYSQIVNDFQKGDIAEGYSVSREKKESFPLTVTSAQKNPTAFYLCASSGQGRAEAFFGQGTRLTVV.

V and J are TRBV19 and TRBJ1-5, with D hard to call. V shed 3 bases and J shed 0 bases, with 9 bases lying between them. The germline V gene has CDR1 LNHDA and CDR2 SQIVND (reference sequence). This CDR3 is 15 amino acids long. The CDR3 loop is CASSMAVPSNQPQHF. In nucleotides, the CDR3 is TGTGCCAGTAGTATGGCCGTACCTAGCAATCAGCCCCAGCATTTT.

This clone was observed once. V is TRBV7-2 and J is TRBJ1-6; TRBD1 matches 8 bases. Germline values: CDR1 SGHTA, CDR2 FQGNSA. The CDR3 extends over 16 amino acids. The V and J ends lost 6 bases and 1 base, in that order; junction bases with no gene match: 5. The CDR3 protein is CASREDRASYNSPLHF. In DNA form, the CDR3 reads TGTGCCAGCAGAGAGGACAGGGCTTCCTATAATTCACCCCTCCACTTT.

The rearrangement joins TRBV4-3 to TRBJ2-3; D is possibly TRBD1 (7 bases). The ends were cut back, 4 bases at V and 2 bases at J, with 16 bases in the middle. Germline CDR1 reads LGHNA; CDR2 reads YSLEER. The CDR3 spans 16 residues. CDR3 sequence reads: CASSPHGGTDTDTQYF. The CDR3 nucleotides are TGCGCCAGCAGCCCCCATGGAGGGACAGACACAGATACGCAGTATTTT.